Shown below are 18 T cell receptor beta chains from a single sample sequenced in a study of T cell responses to AZD1222 COVID-19 vaccine. Assay: immunoSEQ multiplex PCR; the TCRdb copy retains only in-frame clones and omits some. This sample carries about 130,000 clones, roughly 92% of them seen once, and the ten largest clones take more than 0.95%. The sequences come from peripheral blood, collected 28 days after the second AZD1222 dose. The origin of the receptors is an adult who received the AZD1222 COVID-19 vaccine.

The chain uses TRBV5-6 and TRBJ2-7; D perhaps matches TRBD1 (6 bases). CDR3 length: 14 amino acids. V gave up 0 bases and J gave up 2 bases, with 9 bases separating them. From germline, CDR1 is SGHDT and CDR2 YYEEEE. The CDR3 sequence is CASSLGQAPYEQYF. The CDR3 DNA follows: TGTGCCAGCAGCTTGGGACAGGCCCCCTACGAGCAGTACTTC. The complete variable domain, with remaining parts taken from reference TRBV5-6 and TRBJ2-7, reads DAGVTQSPTHLIKTRGQQVTLRCSPKSGHDTVSWYQQALGQGPQFIFQYYEEEERQRGNFPDRFSGHQFPNYSSELNVNALLLGDSALYLCASSLGQAPYEQYFGPGTRLTVT.

The rearrangement links TRBV19 to TRBJ2-1; 8 bases are shared with TRBD2. The trim removed 3 bases at V and 8 bases at J, leaving 6 bases unmatched. The CDR3 sequence is 14 residues long. CDR1 and CDR2 from the germline V gene are LNHDA and SQIVND (reference sequence). CDR3 nucleotide sequence: TGTGCCAGTAGTATCGGAGCGGGAGTCGATGAGCAGTTCTTC. This gives the protein CASSIGAGVDEQFF.

The V and J genes are TRBV5-4 and TRBJ2-2; 8 bases map to TRBD1. The CDR3 loop spans 16 amino acids. Germline lookup yields CDR1 SGHNT and CDR2 YYREEE (reference sequence). Trimming at V came to 0 bases and at J to 3 bases, leaving 4 bases not matched to a gene. The CDR3: CASSLGGRGHTGELFF. The CDR3, as DNA: TGTGCCAGCAGCTTGGGGGGCAGGGGGCACACCGGGGAGCTGTTTTTT.

V and J are TRBV20-1 and TRBJ2-7; D not certain. The V gene lost 3 bases and the J gene lost 3 bases, with 6 bases spanning the gap. The CDR3 has 11 residues. Germline CDR1 reads DFQATT; CDR2 reads SNEGSKA (reference sequence). The CDR3 region has the DNA TGCAGTGCTAGGGGGAACTACGAGCAGTACTTC. Its translation is CSARGNYEQYF.

This chain uses TRBV5-4 with TRBJ2-2, with 10 nucleotides matching TRBD1. In germline, CDR1 is SGHNT, CDR2 YYREEE (reference sequence). With V trimmed by 3 bases and J by 5 bases, 4 bases remained unmatched. The CDR3 length is 15 residues. The CDR3 is CASSSGTGVTGELFF. The CDR3 bases are TGTGCCAGCAGCTCCGGGACAGGGGTGACCGGGGAGCTGTTTTTT.

This chain uses TRBV5-1 with TRBJ2-1; 7 positions agree with TRBD2. This CDR3 contains 13 residues. Germline V gives CDR1 SGHRS, CDR2 YFSETQ. V shed 1 base, J shed 10 bases, and the junction held 5 bases outside the gene matches. Here the CDR3 reads CASSLRDYREQFF. CDR3 DNA sequence: TGCGCCAGCAGCTTGAGGGACTACCGGGAGCAGTTCTTC.

This chain joins TRBV5-1 and TRBJ1-4; tentatively, D is TRBD1 (5 bases). Germline CDR1 and CDR2: SGHRS and YFSETQ. The CDR3 runs 17 residues. V lost 1 base and J lost 4, with 17 bases in between. CDR3 residues: CASSLSARAFSNEKLFF. As DNA, the CDR3 is TGCGCCAGCAGCTTGAGCGCCAGGGCTTTCAGTAATGAAAAACTGTTTTTT. Full variable domain (missing parts from reference TRBV5-1 and TRBJ1-4): KAGVTQTPRYLIKTRGQQVTLSCSPISGHRSVSWYQQTPGQGLQFLFEYFSETQRNKGNFPGRFSGRQFSNSRSEMNVSTLELGDSALYLCASSLSARAFSNEKLFFGSGTQLSVL.

V and J are TRBV13 and TRBJ1-2; the match to TRBD1 covers 7 bases. The CDR3 contains 14 residues. Per germline, CDR1 PRHDT and CDR2 FYEKMQ (reference sequence). J gave up 5 bases and V 7 bases, and 10 bases lay outside the gene matches. CDR3 nucleotide sequence: TGTGCCAGCACCGAAGGGGGCAAAGGATATGGCTACACCTTC. Protein: CASTEGGKGYGYTF.

V gene TRBV2 combines with J gene TRBJ2-1; D is perhaps TRBD2 (7 bases). Trimming stripped 8 bases from V and 9 bases from J, with 17 bases between. Germline lookup yields CDR1 SNHLY and CDR2 FYNNEI. CDR3 length: 13 residues. The CDR3 spells CASGGAVLGEQFF. CDR3 sequence (DNA): TGTGCCAGCGGGGGGGCAGTCCTTGGTGAGCAGTTCTTC.

The chain employs TRBV18 and TRBJ2-1; D not certain. The germline CDR1 and CDR2 sequences are KGHSH and LQKENI. Trimming removed 1 base from V and 5 bases from J, with 6 bases in between. This CDR3 contains 13 residues. This CDR3 is CASSPRADNEQFF. The DNA of the CDR3 is TGTGCCAGCTCACCACGGGCTGACAATGAGCAGTTCTTC.

V usage is TRBV19 and J usage is TRBJ2-4, with TRBD2 identical over 7 bases. CDR1 is LNHDA and CDR2 is SQIVND in the germline V gene (reference sequence). V dropped 2 bases and J dropped 8; count of bases not matched to a gene: 6. This CDR3 region has 14 residues. This CDR3 is CASSILAEEDIQYF. In DNA, the CDR3 is TGTGCCAGTAGTATACTAGCGGAGGAGGACATTCAGTACTTC.

This clone is a singleton in its sample. The chain is built from TRBV6-2 or TRBV6-3 and TRBJ2-5; 10 positions match TRBD1. The J call is in doubt because the DNA end fits TRBJ2-7 better. Germline V gives CDR1 MNHEY, CDR2 SVGEGT. The CDR3 totals 19 residues. The CDR3 region is CASSYPRDRGGLAAYEQYF. CDR3 in DNA: TGTGCCAGCAGTTACCCGAGGGACAGGGGAGGGCTAGCGGCCTACGAGCAGTACTTC.

The chain recombines TRBV6-2 or TRBV6-3 with TRBJ2-7; D gene unclear. The V gene's germline CDR1 is MNHEY and CDR2 SVGEGT. This CDR3 comprises 13 residues. V was shortened by 6 bases and J by 0 bases, with 9 bases between the two germline ends. This chain's CDR3 is CASSGRNSYEQYF. DNA for the CDR3: TGTGCCAGCAGCGGACGGAACTCCTACGAGCAGTACTTC.

CDR3 protein: CASSQVRRSSYGYTF. The CDR3 coding sequence is TGTGCCAGCAGCCAAGTCCGAAGGAGCTCCTATGGCTACACCTTC. This chain connects TRBV4-2 to TRBJ1-2; D not certain. The V end was cut by 1 base, the J end by 4 bases, with 13 bases between. The CDR3 spans 15 residues. Germline values: CDR1 LGHNA, CDR2 YNFKEQ.

The chain employs TRBV9 and TRBJ2-2; tentatively, D is TRBD2 (6 bases). Trimming left V 3 bases short and J 7 bases short, with 13 bases between. From germline, CDR1 is SGDLS and CDR2 YYNGEE. The CDR3 contains 14 residues. In DNA, the CDR3 is TGTGCCAGCAGCGACGGGGGTACGATCGGGGAGCTGTTTTTT. Its translation is CASSDGGTIGELFF.

The chain carries TRBV7-6 and TRBJ1-1; a weak D match, TRBD1 (5 bases). V was pared by 4 bases and J by 1 base, with 7 bases between. Germline-derived CDR1 and CDR2 are SGHVS and FNYEAQ. This CDR3 contains 13 residues. In nucleotides, the CDR3 is TGTGCCAGCAGCTACGACAGGAACACTGAAGCTTTCTTT. Translating gives CASSYDRNTEAFF.

The chain employs TRBV14 and TRBJ2-3, with 7 bases aligning to TRBD2. Germline V gene lookup returns CDR1 SGHDN and CDR2 FVKESK. The CDR3 is 15 amino acids. The V gene end was trimmed by 3 bases and the J gene end by 4 bases; junction bases not matched to a gene: 7. The CDR3: CASSHWTSPPDTQYF. The CDR3 bases are TGTGCCAGCAGCCATTGGACTAGTCCGCCAGATACGCAGTATTTT.

V is TRBV29-1 and J is TRBJ2-1; 8 bases are a match to TRBD2. Trimming took 7 bases from V and 4 from J; bases not matched to a gene: 9. The CDR3 totals 14 residues. Per the germline V gene, CDR1 is SQVTM and CDR2 is ANQGSEA. CDR3 in DNA: TGCAGCGCCGCCGGGGGGGCCCTATACAATGAGCAGTTCTTC. It encodes CSAAGGALYNEQFF.